A single sample gave rise to the 23 T cell receptor beta chains below, sequenced in a study of T cell changes during pregnancy in multiple sclerosis. Generated by immunoSEQ multiplex PCR, the TCRdb table keeps only in-frame clones and is missing some. The sample includes 80,000 or so clones, about 91% of them seen just once. The sample consisted of peripheral blood, taken before pregnancy. These receptors all come from a female donor with multiple sclerosis, enrolled in a pregnancy study.

The sample holds a few counts of this clone. V and J are TRBV19 and TRBJ1-2; D may be TRBD1 (5 bases). The germline V gene encodes CDR1 LNHDA and CDR2 SQIVND (reference sequence). V was pared by 5 bases and J by 6 bases, with 13 bases between. The CDR3 extends over 13 amino acids. As DNA, the CDR3 is TGTGCCAGTAGTGCCGCGGGGGTGGATGGCTACACCTTC. Its translation: CASSAAGVDGYTF.

V gene TRBV19 combines with J gene TRBJ1-3; 8 bases fit TRBD1. The CDR3 is 17 amino acids. CDR1 is LNHDA and CDR2 is SQIVND in the germline V gene (reference sequence). Losses at the gene ends were 0 bases for V and 3 bases for J; bases not matched to a gene: 7. DNA of the CDR3: TGTGCCAGTAGTATAGATGGGGACAGGCTCATTGGAAACACCATATATTTT. It codes for CASSIDGDRLIGNTIYF.

In DNA form, the CDR3 reads TGCAGTGCTAGACCCGGGGGGCAGCAGTTCTTC. This codes for CSARPGGQQFF. The genes are TRBV20-1 and TRBJ2-1; perhaps TRBD2 as D (7 bases). The CDR3 loop spans 11 amino acids. The germline V gene has CDR1 DFQATT and CDR2 SNEGSKA (reference sequence). The V end was cut by 2 bases, the J end by 11 bases, with 10 bases between.

The chain recombines TRBV6-1 with TRBJ1-1, with D hard to call. Germline lookup yields CDR1 MNHNS and CDR2 SASEGT. V was pared by 7 bases and J by 0 bases, with 15 bases between. CDR3 size: 15 residues. The CDR3 region has the DNA TGTGCCAGCACAGATTATTCGAAGTTGAACACTGAAGCTTTCTTT. It is translated as CASTDYSKLNTEAFF.

The chain recombines TRBV30 with TRBJ2-7, with 7 bases fitting TRBD1. Germline lookup yields CDR1 GTSNPN and CDR2 SVGIG (reference sequence). This CDR3 region has 11 residues. V dropped 8 bases and J dropped 4; count of bases not matched to a gene: 5. The CDR3 loop reads CAGEDRYEQYF. Written as DNA, the CDR3 is TGTGCCGGAGAGGACAGGTACGAGCAGTACTTC. Full variable domain (rest looked up from reference TRBV30 and TRBJ2-7): SQTIHQWPATLVQPVGSPLSLECTVEGTSNPNLYWYRQAAGRGLQLLFYSVGIGQISSEVPQNLSASRPQDRQFILSSKKLLLSDSGFYLCAGEDRYEQYFGPGTRLTVT.

The chain has TRBV2 and TRBJ2-7; D is undetermined. Per the germline V gene, CDR1 is SNHLY and CDR2 is FYNNEI. The CDR3 runs 10 residues. Trimming pared 6 bases from V and 4 bases from J, leaving 4 bases between. CDR3 in amino acids: CASRAYEQYF. The DNA of the CDR3 is TGTGCCAGCAGAGCATACGAGCAGTACTTC.

As to this clone: One end of the junction fails to match germline, which may point to a read error. The chain is built from TRBV7-7 and TRBJ2-5; TRBD2 matches 12 bases. The CDR3 runs 15 residues. Germline CDR1 SSHAT, CDR2 FNYEAQ (reference sequence). The CDR3 region has the DNA TGTGCTAGCAGCTTATCTAGCGGGGGGGCTGAGACCCAGTACTTC. Protein sequence: CASSLSSGGAETQYF.

The J gene is TRBJ1-3, the V gene TRBV2, with a possible D match to TRBD1 (5 bases). CDR1 SNHLY and CDR2 FYNNEI come from the germline V gene. The V and J ends lost 3 bases and 0 bases respectively, with 12 bases between them. There are 16 residues in the CDR3. CDR3 amino acids: CASSEVRATSGNTIYF. The CDR3 region has the DNA TGTGCCAGCAGTGAGGTCAGGGCCACCTCTGGAAACACCATATATTTT. Full variable domain (remainder filled in from reference TRBV2 and TRBJ1-3): EPEVTQTPSHQVTQMGQEVILRCVPISNHLYFYWYRQILGQKVEFLVSFYNNEISEKSEIFDDQFSVERPDGSNFTLKIRSTKLEDSAMYFCASSEVRATSGNTIYFGEGSWLTVV.

V usage is TRBV5-6 and J usage is TRBJ2-7; TRBD1 aligns across 8 bases. Unmatched junction bases numbered 5, after V lost 4 bases and J lost 2 bases. The CDR3 is made up of 14 amino acids. Germline V gene sequence: CDR1 SGHDT, CDR2 YYEEEE. In DNA form, the CDR3 reads TGTGCCAGCAGCCTGACAGGGGAGGCCTACGAGCAGTACTTC. It yields the protein CASSLTGEAYEQYF.

The chain joins TRBV27 to TRBJ2-1; TRBD2 matches at 7 bases. The CDR3 has 16 amino acids. Germline CDR1 reads MNHEY; CDR2 reads SMNVEV (reference sequence). V was clipped by 5 bases and J by 4 bases; unmatched bases: 11. CDR3 bases: TGTGCCAGCAGTCTCACCGGCGGGGGTCTATACAATGAGCAGTTCTTC. Translating it yields CASSLTGGGLYNEQFF.

The chain joins TRBV9 to TRBJ2-5; 8 nucleotides match TRBD1. V lost 4 bases to trimming and J lost 7 bases; unmatched junction nucleotides: 6. This CDR3 region has 13 residues. Germline CDR1 is SGDLS and CDR2 is YYNGEE. The CDR3: CASSTGGRGTQYF. Written as DNA, the CDR3 is TGTGCCAGCAGCACAGGGGGTCGGGGGACCCAGTACTTC.

The chain combines TRBV2 with TRBJ1-1; D not certain. The CDR3 sequence is 11 residues long. Germline loops: CDR1 SNHLY, CDR2 FYNNEI. V gave up 6 bases and J gave up 8 bases, with 10 bases separating them. CDR3 nucleotides: TGTGCCAGCAGGGCGGGTCTCGAAGCTTTCTTT. It is translated as CASRAGLEAFF.

V is TRBV9 and J is TRBJ1-1; tentative D call: TRBD1 (6 bases). CDR3 size: 13 residues. Trimming took off 3 bases at V and 5 bases at J, with 11 bases between the two ends. Germline lookup yields CDR1 SGDLS and CDR2 YYNGEE. CDR3 region: CASSEGVGTEAFF. The CDR3 nucleotides are TGTGCCAGCAGCGAGGGGGTAGGAACTGAAGCTTTCTTT.

This clone is a singleton in its sample. The gene calls are TRBV9 and TRBJ2-2; 9 bases fit TRBD2. This CDR3 is built from 15 residues. Germline loops: CDR1 SGDLS, CDR2 YYNGEE. V dropped 3 bases and J dropped 5; count of bases not matched to a gene: 5. CDR3 in amino acids: CASSARGGLTGELFF. Here the CDR3 DNA reads TGTGCCAGCAGCGCGCGGGGGGGGTTAACCGGGGAGCTGTTTTTT.

J is TRBJ1-4 and V is TRBV7-8, with D perhaps matching TRBD1 (5 bases). V was pared by 0 bases and J by 0 bases, with 14 bases between. There are 18 residues in the CDR3. Germline assignment: CDR1 SGHVS and CDR2 FQNEAQ. The CDR3 region is CASSLARLQGATNEKLFF. The CDR3, as DNA: TGTGCCAGCAGCTTAGCGCGGCTGCAGGGCGCAACTAATGAAAAACTGTTTTTT.

J is TRBJ2-5 and V is TRBV7-8; 11 bases line up with TRBD1. V shed 3 bases, J shed 1 base, and the junction held 1 base outside the gene matches. There are 15 residues in the CDR3. CDR1 is SGHVS, CDR2 FQNEAQ, per germline. Here the CDR3 reads CASSLGTGGQETQYF. CDR3 nucleotide sequence: TGTGCCAGCAGCTTGGGGACAGGGGGCCAAGAGACCCAGTACTTC.

Written as DNA, the CDR3 is TGTGCCAGCAGCTTAGGTGACAGGGCGTACGACTATGGCTACACCTTC. Protein product: CASSLGDRAYDYGYTF. The chain employs TRBV7-9 and TRBJ1-2; 7 nucleotides agree with TRBD1. Germline assignment: CDR1 SEHNR and CDR2 FQNEAQ (reference sequence). The CDR3 has 16 residues. Trimming at V came to 1 base and at J to 3 bases, leaving 8 bases not matched to a gene.

The CDR3, as DNA: TGTGCCAGCAGAGGGACAGAACAAGAGACCCAGTACTTC. As protein: CASRGTEQETQYF. This sequence joins TRBV9 and TRBJ2-5; 7 bases line up with TRBD1. The CDR3 consists of 13 residues. CDR1 and CDR2 (germline): SGDLS, YYNGEE. Trimming removed 5 bases from V and 2 bases from J; junction bases left unmatched: 3.

The V call is TRBV27, the J call TRBJ2-5, with TRBD2 matching 7 bases. Germline CDR1 MNHEY, CDR2 SMNVEV (reference sequence). V lost 6 bases to trimming and J lost 4 bases; unmatched junction nucleotides: 11. CDR3 length equals 15 residues. The CDR3 coding sequence is TGTGCCAGCAGCTCCAGCGGGACCGGCGGAGAGACCCAGTACTTC. It yields the protein CASSSSGTGGETQYF.

V gene TRBV27 combines with J gene TRBJ1-1, with D tentatively TRBD1 (6 bases). The V end was cut by 5 bases, the J end by 5 bases, with 15 bases between. CDR1 and CDR2 from the germline V gene are MNHEY and SMNVEV (reference sequence). This CDR3 has 14 residues. The CDR3 nucleotides read TGTGCCAGCAGTAGGGGGGGGGAGGGAACTGAAGCTTTCTTT. As protein: CASSRGGEGTEAFF.

The rearrangement joins TRBV27 to TRBJ2-7, with 12 bases lining up with TRBD2. V lost 6 bases to trimming and J lost 1 base; unmatched junction nucleotides: 4. In germline, CDR1 is MNHEY, CDR2 SMNVEV (reference sequence). The CDR3 covers 15 residues. CDR3 nucleotides: TGTGCCAGCAGCCGTGGACTAGCGGGGTCCTACGAGCAGTACTTC. Its translation: CASSRGLAGSYEQYF.

CDR3 protein: CATTGVRNNEQFF. CDR3 nucleotides: TGCGCCACCACGGGGGTCCGGAACAATGAGCAGTTCTTC. The chain links TRBV4-1 to TRBJ2-1; possibly TRBD2 for D (6 bases). V shed 10 bases and J shed 5 bases, with 15 bases lying between them. CDR1 and CDR2 from the germline V gene are MGHRA and YSYEKL. There are 13 residues in the CDR3.

This clone has more than one count but fewer than ten. The chain employs TRBV4-1 and TRBJ1-5; possible D gene TRBD1, 5 bases. Germline V gene data show CDR1 as MGHRA and CDR2 as YSYEKL. Deletions cut 3 bases from V and 10 bases from J, with 19 bases between. This CDR3 is 15 amino acids long. CDR3 protein: CASSQETDAPRPQHF. CDR3 DNA sequence: TGCGCCAGCAGCCAGGAGACAGACGCACCCCGACCCCAGCATTTT.